These 32 T cell receptor beta chains were sequenced from one sample in a study of T cell changes during pregnancy in multiple sclerosis. Data came from immunoSEQ multiplex PCR; TCRdb stores just in-frame clones and leaves some out. The data hold 40,000 to 60,000 clones, with over 85% observed a single time. The sample was CD4+ T cells from peripheral blood mononuclear cells, taken in the first trimester of pregnancy. These receptors were collected from a female donor with multiple sclerosis, enrolled in a pregnancy study.

The V call is TRBV2, the J call TRBJ2-7, with 8 bases aligning to TRBD1. Trimming cost V 4 bases and J 3 bases; bases outside gene matches: 5. From germline, CDR1 is SNHLY and CDR2 FYNNEI. The CDR3 has 14 residues. Written as DNA, the CDR3 is TGTGCCAGCAGTGGGACAGGGTGGTTCTACGAGCAGTACTTC. Translating gives CASSGTGWFYEQYF.

This clone was recorded only once. The CDR3 sequence is CASSAGGIATDTQYF. DNA for the CDR3: TGTGCCAGCAGCGCGGGGGGAATTGCTACAGATACGCAGTATTTT. The V gene is TRBV11-2, the J gene TRBJ2-3; 8 bases map to TRBD2. This CDR3 spans 15 amino acids. Germline trimming cut 5 bases from V and 3 bases from J; bases unmatched to any gene: 7. Germline CDR1 and CDR2: SGHAT and FQNNGV.

The chain links TRBV29-1 to TRBJ1-2, with 9 bases aligning to TRBD1. The CDR3 runs to 13 residues. The junction had 5 bases not matched to a gene; V was cut back by 4 bases and J by 5 bases. Germline assignment: CDR1 SQVTM and CDR2 ANQGSEA. CDR3 sequence reads: CSVADRGPYGYTF. The CDR3 nucleotides are TGCAGCGTTGCGGACAGGGGACCGTATGGCTACACCTTC.

The chain joins TRBV11-2 to TRBJ1-6; 10 bases agree with TRBD1. This CDR3 comprises 12 residues. Looked up from germline, CDR1 is SGHAT and CDR2 is FQNNGV. Unmatched junction bases numbered 1, after V lost 1 base and J lost 16 bases. DNA of the CDR3: TGTGCCAGCAGCTTAGCGGGACAGGGGCTCCACTTT. Its protein product is CASSLAGQGLHF.

The chain is built from TRBV4-1 and TRBJ1-3; the D is unclear. Germline-derived CDR1 and CDR2 are MGHRA and YSYEKL. Between the trimmed V and J ends, which lost 3 bases and 3 bases, there was a span of 12 bases. The CDR3 consists of 15 residues. The CDR3 loop is CASSHPIADGNTIYF. The CDR3 DNA reads as TGCGCCAGCAGCCACCCAATCGCGGATGGAAACACCATATATTTT.

This chain links TRBV9 with TRBJ2-3; D perhaps matches TRBD1 (6 bases). This CDR3 is 12 amino acids long. V dropped 5 bases and J dropped 5 bases, with 9 bases sitting between them. Germline V gene sequence: CDR1 SGDLS, CDR2 YYNGEE. This CDR3 reads CASSEGVDTQYF. Written as DNA, the CDR3 is TGTGCCAGCAGTGAGGGGGTAGATACGCAGTATTTT. Variable domain in full (rest from reference TRBV9 and TRBJ2-3): DSGVTQTPKHLITATGQRVTLRCSPRSGDLSVYWYQQSLDQGLQFLIQYYNGEERAKGNILERFSAQQFPDLHSELNLSSLELGDSALYFCASSEGVDTQYFGPGTRLTVL.

The genes are TRBV15 and TRBJ2-1; D gene ambiguous. V lost 1 base, J lost 5 bases, and 15 bases lay in between. The CDR3 is 16 amino acids. Germline-derived CDR1 and CDR2 are LNHNV and YYDKDF (reference sequence). CDR3 bases: TGTGCCACCAGCAGAGTTTATGAGTCAACTAACAATGAGCAGTTCTTC. It yields the protein CATSRVYESTNNEQFF.

The genes are TRBV5-4 and TRBJ1-1; a weak D match, TRBD1 (6 bases). The CDR3 is 13 amino acids. The V gene's germline CDR1 is SGHNT and CDR2 YYREEE (reference sequence). V was pared by 5 bases and J by 8 bases, with 16 bases between. Written as DNA, the CDR3 is TGTGCCAGCAGAATAGGGGGTGCTGTCGAAGCTTTCTTT. Encoded protein: CASRIGGAVEAFF.

The chain employs TRBV11-3 and TRBJ2-5, with D possibly being TRBD1 (6 bases). This CDR3 is 16 amino acids long. Germline CDR1 reads SGHNT; CDR2 reads YENEEA. V was clipped by 5 bases and J by 1 base, with 17 bases between them. The CDR3, as DNA: TGTGCCAGCAGCGCAGACGGGACAAGGGTCCAAGAGACCCAGTACTTC. Translated: CASSADGTRVQETQYF.

The rearrangement joins TRBV27 to TRBJ1-6, with a possible D match to TRBD1 (6 bases). The germline V gene has CDR1 MNHEY and CDR2 SMNVEV (reference sequence). This CDR3 has 13 amino acids. This chain's CDR3 is CALPPGVNSPLHF. CDR3 coding DNA: TGTGCGTTACCACCAGGGGTTAATTCACCCCTCCACTTT.

The rearrangement links TRBV19 to TRBJ1-5; D not certain. Per the germline V gene, CDR1 is LNHDA and CDR2 is SQIVND (reference sequence). V lost 6 bases and J 6 bases, leaving 18 bases between the germline ends. The CDR3 has 15 amino acids. Here the CDR3 reads CASRDLQGRAQPQHF. The CDR3 DNA reads as TGTGCCAGTAGGGATCTCCAAGGGCGGGCTCAGCCCCAGCATTTT.

The rearrangement links TRBV2 to TRBJ1-5; possible D gene TRBD1, 6 bases. The V gene's germline CDR1 is SNHLY and CDR2 FYNNEI. The CDR3 runs 14 residues. Trimming took off 8 bases at V and 2 bases at J, with 13 bases between the two ends. The CDR3 DNA follows: TGTGCCAGCCACTGGACAGCCGGCAATCAGCCCCAGCATTTT. This codes for CASHWTAGNQPQHF.

The CDR3 is CATGTDQDTQYF. DNA of the CDR3: TGTGCCACAGGGACTGACCAAGATACGCAGTATTTT. V and J are TRBV10-3 and TRBJ2-3; a weak D match, TRBD2 (6 bases). V gave up 10 bases and J gave up 5 bases, with 13 bases separating them. There are 12 residues in the CDR3. The germline gives CDR1 ENHRY, CDR2 SYGVKD.

This sequence joins TRBV18 and TRBJ2-5; D perhaps matches TRBD1 (6 bases). Germline V gives CDR1 KGHSH, CDR2 LQKENI. The ends were cut back, 3 bases at V and 4 bases at J, with 15 bases in the middle. The CDR3 has 15 amino acids. CDR3 in amino acids: CASSPPGQLLETQYF. DNA of the CDR3: TGTGCCAGCTCACCTCCGGGACAACTCCTAGAGACCCAGTACTTC.

The rearrangement joins TRBV19 to TRBJ2-5; perhaps TRBD2 as D (6 bases). The CDR3 is made up of 17 amino acids. Trimming stripped 3 bases from V and 2 bases from J, with 19 bases between. The V gene's germline CDR1 is LNHDA and CDR2 SQIVND (reference sequence). The CDR3 protein is CASSIRFAGSSQETQYF. In DNA, the CDR3 is TGTGCCAGTAGTATTCGGTTCGCGGGGTCCTCTCAAGAGACCCAGTACTTC.

This chain links TRBV27 with TRBJ1-4, with D possibly TRBD1 on 5 matching bases. Looked up from germline, CDR1 is MNHEY and CDR2 is SMNVEV (reference sequence). The CDR3 has 15 amino acids. V lost 0 bases and J 7 bases, leaving 12 bases between the germline ends. The CDR3 sequence: CASSLSEGSSEKLFF. The CDR3 DNA is TGTGCCAGCAGTTTATCGGAGGGGAGCAGTGAAAAACTGTTTTTT.

The CDR3 spells CAIRNRDRAGHEQFF. The CDR3 DNA reads as TGTGCCATACGAAACCGGGACAGGGCTGGGCATGAGCAGTTCTTC. The chain combines TRBV5-4 with TRBJ2-1; 9 nucleotides align to TRBD1. Unmatched junction bases numbered 15, after V lost 9 bases and J lost 8 bases. The CDR3 has 15 amino acids. The V gene's germline CDR1 is SGHNT and CDR2 YYREEE (reference sequence).

The chain employs TRBV7-9 and TRBJ2-1; D ambiguous. CDR1 and CDR2 from the germline V gene are SEHNR and FQNEAQ (reference sequence). Trimming pared 1 base from V and 12 bases from J, leaving 10 bases between. This CDR3 comprises 12 residues. The CDR3 DNA reads TGTGCCAGCAGCTTAGAAGTTCTCGGGCAGTTCTTC. Residues: CASSLEVLGQFF. The full variable domain, its missing parts supplied by reference TRBV7-9 and TRBJ2-1, is DTGVSQNPRHKITKRGQNVTFRCDPISEHNRLYWYRQTLGQGPEFLTYFQNEAQLEKSRLLSDRFSAERPKGSFSTLEIQRTEQGDSAMYLCASSLEVLGQFFGPGTRLTVL.

This clone has a single count. The chain uses TRBV7-2 and TRBJ2-2; 9 bases are shared with TRBD2. The CDR3 consists of 17 residues. The junction had 8 bases not matched to a gene; V was cut back by 2 bases and J by 4 bases. Germline V lookup: CDR1 SGHTA, CDR2 FQGNSA. CDR3 bases: TGTGCCAGCAGCTTATACCAAAGCGGGGGGTCCACCGGGGAGCTGTTTTTT. This translates into CASSLYQSGGSTGELFF.

This sequence joins TRBV5-1 and TRBJ2-1, with 11 bases lining up with TRBD1. Germline CDR1 and CDR2: SGHRS and YFSETQ. The ends lost 1 base at V and 8 bases at J; junction bases unmatched: 11. The CDR3 runs 17 residues. Written as DNA, the CDR3 is TGCGCCAGCAGCTTGTCCCCAAGGGACAGGGGGTCTTATGAGCAGTTCTTC. Protein: CASSLSPRDRGSYEQFF.

The chain recombines TRBV18 with TRBJ2-3; tentative D call: TRBD2 (5 bases). This CDR3 contains 18 residues. The germline V and J ends were trimmed by 0 bases and 3 bases, with 19 bases remaining between them. Per the germline V gene, CDR1 is KGHSH and CDR2 is LQKENI. The CDR3 region has the DNA TGTGCCAGCTCACCACCGGTCGCCGAGGGTTGGTTAACAGATACGCAGTATTTT. Translating it yields CASSPPVAEGWLTDTQYF. The entire variable domain, with the rest obtained from reference TRBV18 and TRBJ2-3, is as follows: NAGVMQNPRHLVRRRGQEARLRCSPMKGHSHVYWYRQLPEEGLKFMVYLQKENIIDESGMPKERFSAEFPKEGPSILRIQQVVRGDSAAYFCASSPPVAEGWLTDTQYFGPGTRLTVL.

The V and J genes are TRBV5-4 and TRBJ2-3, with D tentatively TRBD2 (5 bases). V was trimmed by 4 bases and J by 0 bases, leaving 9 bases between them. This CDR3 has 14 amino acids. Germline loops: CDR1 SGHNT, CDR2 YYREEE (reference sequence). The CDR3 DNA follows: TGTGCCAGCAGCACCCGCGGGAGCACAGATACGCAGTATTTT. Translated, it gives CASSTRGSTDTQYF.

The chain is built from TRBV19 and TRBJ2-7; 8 positions match TRBD2. The ends lost 7 bases at V and 0 bases at J; junction bases unmatched: 8. There are 15 residues in the CDR3. Germline V lookup: CDR1 LNHDA, CDR2 SQIVND (reference sequence). CDR3 region: CASKWSGGDSYEQYF. The CDR3 coding sequence is TGTGCCAGTAAATGGTCGGGGGGGGACTCCTACGAGCAGTACTTC. Full variable domain (outside the CDR3, taken from reference TRBV19 and TRBJ2-7): DGGITQSPKYLFRKEGQNVTLSCEQNLNHDAMYWYRQDPGQGLRLIYYSQIVNDFQKGDIAEGYSVSREKKESFPLTVTSAQKNPTAFYLCASKWSGGDSYEQYFGPGTRLTVT.

V is TRBV28 and J is TRBJ2-7, with no clear D. This CDR3 spans 13 amino acids. Germline CDR1 reads MDHEN; CDR2 reads SYDVKM. Trimming left V 2 bases short and J 7 bases short, with 12 bases between. CDR3 region: CASSLTRASEQYF. CDR3 nucleotides: TGTGCCAGCAGTTTAACCCGTGCGAGTGAGCAGTACTTC.

This clone showed up just once. This sequence joins TRBV4-2 and TRBJ1-6; maybe TRBD1 (6 bases). The CDR3 runs 17 residues. Trimming took off 0 bases at V and 4 bases at J, with 13 bases between the two ends. Germline V lookup: CDR1 LGHNA, CDR2 YNFKEQ. In DNA form, the CDR3 reads TGTGCCAGCAGCCAAGATCAGGGTCAGGGGTATAATTCACCCCTCCACTTT. This encodes CASSQDQGQGYNSPLHF.

This chain uses TRBV5-1 with TRBJ2-1; 8 bases fit TRBD2. Looked up from germline, CDR1 is SGHRS and CDR2 is YFSETQ. V lost 0 bases to trimming and J lost 8 bases; unmatched junction nucleotides: 13. CDR3 length equals 17 residues. The CDR3 loop reads CASSLGRGTGGPDEQFF. CDR3 nucleotide sequence: TGCGCCAGCAGCTTGGGTCGGGGGACGGGGGGGCCCGATGAGCAGTTCTTC.

The chain combines TRBV7-6 with TRBJ2-5; possibly TRBD2 for D (5 bases). Germline CDR1 reads SGHVS; CDR2 reads FNYEAQ. This CDR3 region has 16 residues. The V end lost 0 bases, the J end lost 5 bases, and 16 bases lay between the germline ends. CDR3 region: CASSLARTVRSETQYF. CDR3 nucleotides: TGTGCCAGCAGCTTAGCGAGGACTGTGCGAAGCGAGACCCAGTACTTC.

This chain links TRBV5-6 with TRBJ1-1; the D is unclear. Germline V CDR1 and CDR2: SGHDT, YYEEEE. V lost 0 bases and J 10 bases, leaving 13 bases between the germline ends. The CDR3 runs 13 residues. The CDR3 DNA reads as TGTGCCAGCAGCTTGGCGCTGGAGGCTACAGCTTTCTTT. It is translated as CASSLALEATAFF.

This chain connects TRBV7-2 to TRBJ2-3; D might be TRBD2 (6 bases). Germline CDR1 reads SGHTA; CDR2 reads FQGNSA. The CDR3 extends over 16 amino acids. V shed 5 bases and J shed 2 bases, with 17 bases lying between them. The CDR3 sequence is CASSPWGDFTTDTQYF. DNA of the CDR3: TGTGCCAGCAGCCCTTGGGGGGACTTCACCACAGATACGCAGTATTTT.

The chain carries TRBV10-1 and TRBJ1-1, with a tentative D call TRBD1 (6 bases). Germline CDR1 reads WNHNN; CDR2 reads SYGVQD (reference sequence). V was trimmed by 0 bases and J by 1 base, leaving 9 bases between them. The CDR3 has 15 residues. The CDR3 bases are TGCGCCAGCAGTGAGTCCCAGACAGGGAACACTGAAGCTTTCTTT. Amino acid sequence: CASSESQTGNTEAFF.

This chain joins TRBV4-2 and TRBJ2-6; no firm D call. The CDR3 spans 19 residues. The V end was cut by 0 bases, the J end by 0 bases, with 15 bases between. The germline V gene has CDR1 LGHNA and CDR2 YNFKEQ. CDR3 sequence: CASSQEQSPFTSGANVLTF. CDR3 nucleotides: TGTGCCAGCAGCCAAGAGCAGTCTCCCTTTACCTCTGGGGCCAACGTCCTGACTTTC.

This rearrangement joins TRBV19 to TRBJ1-2; TRBD1 matches 10 bases. Losses at the gene ends were 5 bases for V and 7 bases for J; bases not matched to a gene: 10. CDR1 is LNHDA, CDR2 SQIVND, per germline (reference sequence). There are 15 residues in the CDR3. As DNA, the CDR3 is TGTGCCAGTAGTTTTGGGGACAGGGGAGGAAGTGGCTACACCTTC. Translating it yields CASSFGDRGGSGYTF.